Described below is a single T cell receptor beta chain sequence and its context. This clonotype was found a few times. There is no known antigen for this receptor. No much larger clonotype is one base removed from it; base qualities were not supplied. The data are from a study of human T cells and chemical hapten exposure (dated by TCRdb to about 2021). For context, the study as a whole: For sensitization, 2% DPC in acetone was applied to a 2 cm by 2 cm area of upper inner arm skin. Blood samples were taken from patients before sensitization (week 0) and at 2, 6 and about 24 weeks after DPC sensitization. Peripheral blood TCR repertoire changes were tracked in vivo in alopecia patients during primary and secondary sensitization to the hapten diphenylcyclopropenone (DPC). Patch testing was done on the upper back using Finn chambers containing 0.01% DPC, and results were scored after 6 days according to International Contact Dermatitis Research Group standards. Libraries were pooled for sequencing, and variation in per-sample TCR yields was attributed mainly to small differences in library volumes within the pool. Around 30 alopecia patients provided blood for TCR sequencing at one to four time points (pre-sensitization, 2, 6 and 24 weeks). The mostly female patient cohort included alopecia areata with under or over 50% scalp involvement, alopecia totalis and alopecia universalis. Throughout the approximately 25-week study period, patients were also given weekly therapeutic DPC doses on the scalp.

In light of the paper, this sample's time point label describes: patch test 3, about 24 weeks after DPC sensitization. The sample's treatment or condition, from its label and the paper: therapeutic diphenylcyclopropenone sensitization with weekly scalp DPC. At every patch-test visit, the blood draw took place before the patch test was put on. Eligible patients were aged 18 to 70, diagnosed with alopecia, deemed suitable for DPC therapy, and excluded if pregnant. Total RNA was extracted from unfractionated whole blood that had been collected in Tempus Blood RNA tubes. From a lookup of the germline V gene (reference sequence), CDR1 and CDR2 are DFQATT and SNEGSKA. V gives up 6 bases and J gives up 0 bases, and the segment between their germline ends measures 14 bases. Including the terminal cysteine and phenylalanine, the CDR3 comprises 15 residues. This entry keeps only the CDR3 DNA: 45 bases, framed from base 1.

Library method: RACE. TCRdb records NextSeq 500 as the sequencer. During library preparation, unique molecular identifiers were attached to individual cDNA molecules so that TCRs could be counted in a quantitative, reproducible way. For every blood RNA sample, sequencing covered both the TCR alpha and TCR beta chains. The paper's processing steps were these. The median number of TCRs per sample was approximately 93,000, ranging from about 23,224 to 690,600. The Decombinator software suite was used to annotate V, J and CDR3 in the TCR reads. To make PS versus PT1 abundance plots, every sample was subsampled to the same number of TCRs (28,000). Expanded TCRs were defined as absent before sensitization and observed at least eight times at the 2-week time point. TCRdb reprocessed the public reads (quality trimming at Q25 with fastp, clone calling with MiXCR) and kept in-frame beta chains. Identical CDR3 protein sequences are pooled into one entry, listed with their most common genes and DNA. TCRdb's processing, not the authors' own work, is the source of the V and J calls. The sample profile shows roughly 100,000 distinct CDR3 sequences; less than 40% of them were found once. The ten largest make up around 2.8% of the sample.

Points the paper makes about the study in general: The number of TCRs above 1 in 1000 frequency did not change with DPC sensitization; there was no evidence of global repertoire structure alterations. Compared with pre-sensitization or healthy control sets, expanded TCRs formed significantly more large CDR3 similarity clusters, which is consistent with antigen-driven responses. Patch test score correlated positively with the number of PT1 expanded TCRs, reaching significance at thresholds 8, 16 and 32 but not at 4. Repeated subsampling changed both the strength of the expansion versus patch-test correlation and the threshold at which the correlation became significant. Because every patient had alopecia, a presumed autoimmune disease, the patients' immune response might differ from that of healthy individuals.

The sequenced sample was whole blood, obtained in connection with sensitization to the hapten diphenylcyclopropenone (DPC). This TCR was recovered from a man aged 40-50 years with alopecia areata. Some clones in this sample may be carry-over from other donors' samples. The sequence joins TRBV20-1 to TRBJ2-2, with an unclear D gene assignment. CDR3 region: CSAGPASANTGELFF. The sequenced DNA: TGCAGTGCAGGGCCGGCATCCGCGAACACCGGGGAGCTGTTTTTT.